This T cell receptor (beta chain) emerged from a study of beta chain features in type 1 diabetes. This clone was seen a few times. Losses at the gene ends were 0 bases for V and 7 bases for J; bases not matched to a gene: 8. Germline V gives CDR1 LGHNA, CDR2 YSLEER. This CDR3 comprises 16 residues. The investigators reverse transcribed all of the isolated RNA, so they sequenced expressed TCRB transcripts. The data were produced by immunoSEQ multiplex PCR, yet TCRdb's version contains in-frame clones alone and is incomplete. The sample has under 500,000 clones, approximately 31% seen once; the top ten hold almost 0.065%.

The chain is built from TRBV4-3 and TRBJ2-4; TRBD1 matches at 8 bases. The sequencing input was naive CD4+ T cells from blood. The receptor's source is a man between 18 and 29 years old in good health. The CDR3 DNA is TGCGCCAGCAGCCAAGATCGGGGGACAGGTCTCAACATTCAGTACTTC. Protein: CASSQDRGTGLNIQYF.